This T cell receptor (beta chain) was retrieved from a study of CD8 T cells in Susac syndrome. Trimming pared 5 bases from V and 12 bases from J, leaving 11 bases between. Germline V gene data show CDR1 as GTSNPN and CDR2 as SVGIG (reference sequence). CDR3 size: 10 residues. Random hexamers were used to reverse transcribe an amount of about 0.45 to 1 ug RNA. Each CDR3 protein gets one entry after TCRdb re-called the immunoSEQ multiplex PCR reads with MiXCR. The profile shows 200,000 or so distinct CDR3 sequences, nearly 95% of them singletons. Material for sequencing was CD4+ T cells from PBMCs. This chain connects TRBV30 to TRBJ2-1, with a weak D call TRBD2 (6 bases). The source is a human donor with multiple sclerosis. This CDR3 reads CAWGSEGQFF. CDR3 DNA sequence: TGTGCCTGGGGATCGGAGGGGCAGTTCTTC.